The rows below give T cell receptor beta chains drawn from one sample of a study of T cells in Graves' hyperthyroidism and ophthalmopathy. TCRdb independently ran MiXCR on the multiplex PCR reads; one entry per CDR3 protein. The repertoire holds fewer than 250,000 distinct CDR3 sequences, roughly 15% seen once, with roughly 53% in the top ten. What was sequenced was blood. All receptors derive from a man in his forties or fifties with Graves' hyperthyroidism. CDR3s include the opening cysteine and the closing phenylalanine or tryptophan. The D gene is left open where the match is weak. Size tells how often a clone was seen (once, few, many) or the class of an expanded clone, and some rows leave it out.

j_call | clone_size | d_call | v_call | cdr3_aa | cdr3_nt
TRBJ2-5 | . | TRBD2 | TRBV7-2 | CASSKSGTSGNYETQYF | TGTGCCAGCAGCAAGTCCGGGACTAGCGGGAATTATGAGACCCAGTACTTC
TRBJ2-1 | few | . | TRBV7-7 | CASSLAYGDYNEQFF | TGTGCTAGCAGCTTAGCGTACGGAGACTACAATGAGCAGTTCTTC
TRBJ2-7 | . | TRBD1 | TRBV6-9 | CASSYGQGGGEQYF | TGTGCCAGCAGTTACGGACAGGGGGGCGGCGAGCAGTACTTC
TRBJ1-2 | many | . | TRBV27 | CASSFNRNYGYTF | TGTGCCAGCAGTTTTAACAGGAACTATGGCTACACCTTC
TRBJ2-4 | few | . | TRBV29-1 | CSVMAKNIQYF | TGCAGCGTTATGGCCAAAAACATTCAGTACTTC
TRBJ2-5 | . | . | TRBV5-1 | CASSSQGSQETQYF | TGCGCCAGCAGCTCACAGGGTTCGCAAGAGACCCAGTACTTC
TRBJ2-7 | . | TRBD2 | TRBV5-1 | CASKDGSGALYEQYF | TGCGCCAGCAAGGACGGGAGCGGGGCCCTCTACGAGCAGTACTTC
TRBJ1-6 | many | . | TRBV2 | CASTLRAGQSLHF | TGTGCCAGCACTCTAAGGGCGGGTCAGTCCCTCCACTTT
TRBJ2-5 | . | . | TRBV5-5 | CASSFKSLANRVETQYF | TGTGCCAGCAGCTTCAAATCGTTAGCGAACCGGGTGGAGACCCAGTACTTC
TRBJ2-7 | . | . | TRBV10-1 | CASSESRGSSNEQYF | TGCGCCAGCAGTGAGTCGAGGGGGAGCTCCAACGAGCAGTACTTC
TRBJ1-6 | . | . | TRBV28 | CASSFAVSYNSPLHF | TGTGCCAGCAGTTTTGCGGTGTCCTATAATTCACCCCTCCACTTT
TRBJ1-2 | many | . | TRBV2 | CASSPGFYGYTF | TGTGCCAGCAGTCCGGGGTTCTATGGCTACACCTTC
TRBJ2-5 | many | . | TRBV18 | CASSPGRQRGSSGETQYF | TGTGCCAGCTCACCAGGACGACAAAGAGGGAGTTCGGGGGAGACCCAGTACTTC
TRBJ2-5 | many | . | TRBV7-2 | CASSSTFQETQYF | TGTGCCAGCAGCTCGACATTTCAAGAGACCCAGTACTTC
TRBJ2-3 | many | TRBD1 | TRBV10-3 | CAISPGQVADTQYF | TGTGCCATCAGTCCGGGACAGGTCGCAGATACGCAGTATTTT
TRBJ2-1 | . | . | TRBV18 | CASSISPGSYNEQFF | TGTGCCAGCTCGATTTCCCCCGGCTCCTACAATGAGCAGTTCTTC
TRBJ2-4 | many | . | TRBV11-2 | CASSLAQNIQYF | TGTGCCAGCAGCTTGGCCCAAAACATTCAGTACTTC
TRBJ2-2 | . | . | TRBV7-2 | CASSQRGQGVAGRNTGELFF | TGTGCCAGCAGCCAGCGGGGTCAGGGGGTAGCGGGTCGGAACACCGGGGAGCTGTTTTTT
TRBJ2-1 | . | . | TRBV5-5 | CASSFVGREQFF | TGTGCCAGCAGCTTTGTAGGGCGGGAGCAGTTCTTC
TRBJ2-1 | many | TRBD1 | TRBV12-3/TRBV12-4 | CASSTGTGGEQFF | TGTGCCAGCAGCACCGGGACAGGGGGTGAGCAGTTCTTC
TRBJ2-7 | few | TRBD2 | TRBV20-1 | CSARNPRTSGGDYYEQYF | TGCAGTGCTAGGAACCCCCGGACTAGCGGGGGCGACTACTACGAGCAGTACTTC
TRBJ2-3 | few | . | TRBV6-1 | CASSVTYTDTQYF | TGTGCCAGCAGTGTTACGTACACAGATACGCAGTATTTT
TRBJ1-3 | few | . | TRBV10-3 | CAARESMSSGNTIYF | TGTGCCGCCCGGGAGTCTATGAGCTCTGGAAACACCATATATTTT
TRBJ2-7 | many | TRBD2 | TRBV20-1 | CSAPKGLAGFEQYF | TGCAGTGCACCCAAGGGACTAGCGGGATTCGAGCAGTACTTC
TRBJ2-2 | many | . | TRBV19 | CASRDRRFGNTGELFF | TGTGCCAGTAGGGATAGGCGTTTCGGGAACACCGGGGAGCTGTTTTTT
TRBJ1-5 | many | . | TRBV7-9 | CASSLDTNQPQHF | TGTGCCAGCAGCTTAGACACGAATCAGCCCCAGCATTTT
TRBJ2-5 | many | . | TRBV12-3/TRBV12-4 | CASSSIETQYF | TGTGCCAGCAGTTCAATTGAGACCCAGTACTTC
TRBJ2-3 | many | . | TRBV12-3/TRBV12-4 | CASSSQGRDTQYF | TGTGCCAGCAGTTCACAGGGTCGGGATACGCAGTATTTT
TRBJ2-7 | many | . | TRBV12-3/TRBV12-4 | CASSRGTGPLYEQYF | TGTGCCAGCAGCCGCGGGACGGGACCCCTTTACGAGCAGTACTTC